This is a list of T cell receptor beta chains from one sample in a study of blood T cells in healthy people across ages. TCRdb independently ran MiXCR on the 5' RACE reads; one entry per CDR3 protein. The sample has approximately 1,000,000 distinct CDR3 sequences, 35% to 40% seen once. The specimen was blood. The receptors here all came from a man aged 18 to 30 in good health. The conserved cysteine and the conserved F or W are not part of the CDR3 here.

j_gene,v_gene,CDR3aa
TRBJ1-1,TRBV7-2,ASSPPRGGNTEAF
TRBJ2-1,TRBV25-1,ASSEGTSYNEQF
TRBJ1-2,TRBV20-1,SARGPKPSGKTNYGYT
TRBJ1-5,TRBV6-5,ASSDRGGNQPQH
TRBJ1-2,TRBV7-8,ASSLGDGANYGYT
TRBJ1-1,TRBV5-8,ASSHRVGTEAF
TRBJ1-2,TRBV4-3,ASSQERYKYYYGYT
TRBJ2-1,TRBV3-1,ASKRGESSYNEQF
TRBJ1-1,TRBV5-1,ASSLEGRNTEAF
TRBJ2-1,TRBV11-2,ASSLYGRNYNEQF
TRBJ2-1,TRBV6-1,ASRQGQGVYEQF
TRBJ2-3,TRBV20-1,SARDLRGGMQY
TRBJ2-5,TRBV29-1,SVGSGQRETQY
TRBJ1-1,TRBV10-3,AIRQGTEAF
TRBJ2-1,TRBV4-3,ASSHGPGLAGPNEQF
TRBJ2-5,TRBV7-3,ASSLRGFHETQY
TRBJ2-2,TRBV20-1,SARPPNLEYGDTGELF
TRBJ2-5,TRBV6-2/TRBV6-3,ASEMGSDQY
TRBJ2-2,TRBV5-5,ASSQLSRGNTGELF
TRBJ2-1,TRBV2,ASSVDNEQF
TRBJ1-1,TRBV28,ASSSGTGFKEAF
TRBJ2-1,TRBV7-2,ASSPDRDHNEQF
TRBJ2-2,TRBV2,ASSEQGANTGELF
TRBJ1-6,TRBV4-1,ASSPKSRDSHSPLH
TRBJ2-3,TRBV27,ASSPPPASGVSAFRRDTQY
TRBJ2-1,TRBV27,ASSLKSFALGQGNNEQF
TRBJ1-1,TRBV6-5,ASSYSGTLMNTEAF
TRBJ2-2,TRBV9,ASNVGTSGPNTGELF
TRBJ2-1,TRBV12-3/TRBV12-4,ASRPTSGLFWSYNEQF
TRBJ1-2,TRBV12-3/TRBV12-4,ASSFGGPDYGYT
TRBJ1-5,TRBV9,ASSLQGIEPQH
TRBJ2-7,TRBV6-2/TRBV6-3,ASSKGTAPYEQY
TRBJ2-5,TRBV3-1,ASTTAGLRQETQY
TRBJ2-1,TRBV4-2,ASSPRGGGDGNEQF
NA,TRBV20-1,SARDSKSPRGTQY
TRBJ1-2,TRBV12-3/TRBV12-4,ASSYTAPRHRGYT
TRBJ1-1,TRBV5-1,ASSLVTDRHTEAF
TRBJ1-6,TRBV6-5,ASSYSTPNPPLH
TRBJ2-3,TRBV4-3,ASSQDPGGLDTDTQY